The 4 T cell receptor beta chains below were found in one sample sequenced in a study of shared clonotypes between healthy human individuals. Some clones are missing from TCRdb's copy, which holds only in-frame ones; the method was immunoSEQ multiplex PCR. This sample has more than 2 million clones; about 95% occur once, and the top ten carry about 1.1%. Terminally differentiated effector memory CD45RA+ cells were excluded from the naive CD8 cells, which were CD45RO-negative and positively selected for CCR7. The sample taken for sequencing was naive CD8+ T cells sorted from blood. The receptor source for this set is a man younger than 30 in good health.

On this clone: Its ends do not fully match the called genes, so a read error is possible. The chain uses TRBV5-1 and TRBJ2-2, with D possibly TRBD1 on 6 matching bases. CDR3 size: 17 residues. The germline V gene encodes CDR1 SGHRS and CDR2 YFSETQ. The CDR3 protein is CVSSDPTGSVDTGELFF. The CDR3, as DNA: TGCGTCAGCAGCGACCCGACAGGAAGTGTTGACACCGGGGAGCTGTTTTTT. The variable domain in full, with the rest retrieved from reference TRBV5-1 and TRBJ2-2, is KAGVTQTPRYLIKTRGQQVTLSCSPISGHRSVSWYQQTPGQGLQFLFEYFSETQRNKGNFPGRFSGRQFSNSRSEMNVSTLELGDSALYLCVSSDPTGSVDTGELFFGEGSRLTVL.

The chain recombines TRBV10-2 with TRBJ1-2; D not certain. Trimming removed 3 bases from V and 8 bases from J, with 7 bases in between. The CDR3 loop spans 11 amino acids. Looked up from germline, CDR1 is WSHSY and CDR2 is SAAADI. CDR3 bases: TGCGCCAGCAGTGATGGCTGGGGCTACACCTTC. Protein sequence: CASSDGWGYTF.

The V gene is TRBV28, the J gene TRBJ2-1; the D is unclear. V lost 5 bases, J lost 5 bases, and 10 bases lay in between. Germline loops: CDR1 MDHEN, CDR2 SYDVKM. This CDR3 is 13 amino acids long. This chain's CDR3 is CASSADPDNEQFF. CDR3 bases: TGTGCCAGCAGTGCGGACCCGGACAATGAGCAGTTCTTC.

The chain couples TRBV4-1 to TRBJ1-2, with a tentative D call TRBD1 (6 bases). The CDR3 contains 14 residues. The V end was cut by 3 bases, the J end by 0 bases, with 8 bases between. CDR1 and CDR2 (germline): MGHRA, YSYEKL. The CDR3 DNA sequence: TGCGCCAGCAGCCACGGGACACCTAACTATGGCTACACCTTC. This gives the protein CASSHGTPNYGYTF.